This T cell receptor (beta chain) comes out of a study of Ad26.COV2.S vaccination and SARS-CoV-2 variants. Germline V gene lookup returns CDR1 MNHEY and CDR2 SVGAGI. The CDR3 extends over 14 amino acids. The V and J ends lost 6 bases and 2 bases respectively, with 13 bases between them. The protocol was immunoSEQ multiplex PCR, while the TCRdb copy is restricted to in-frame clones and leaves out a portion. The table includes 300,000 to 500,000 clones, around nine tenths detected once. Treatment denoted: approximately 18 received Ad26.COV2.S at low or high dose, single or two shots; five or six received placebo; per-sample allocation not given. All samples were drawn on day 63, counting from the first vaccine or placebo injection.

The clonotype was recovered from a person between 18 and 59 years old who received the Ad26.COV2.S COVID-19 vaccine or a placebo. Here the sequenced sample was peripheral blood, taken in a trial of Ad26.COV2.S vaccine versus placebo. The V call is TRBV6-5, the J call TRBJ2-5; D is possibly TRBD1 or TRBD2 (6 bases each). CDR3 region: CASRLTGAQETQYF. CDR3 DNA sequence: TGTGCCAGCAGACTTACGGGGGCTCAAGAGACCCAGTACTTC.